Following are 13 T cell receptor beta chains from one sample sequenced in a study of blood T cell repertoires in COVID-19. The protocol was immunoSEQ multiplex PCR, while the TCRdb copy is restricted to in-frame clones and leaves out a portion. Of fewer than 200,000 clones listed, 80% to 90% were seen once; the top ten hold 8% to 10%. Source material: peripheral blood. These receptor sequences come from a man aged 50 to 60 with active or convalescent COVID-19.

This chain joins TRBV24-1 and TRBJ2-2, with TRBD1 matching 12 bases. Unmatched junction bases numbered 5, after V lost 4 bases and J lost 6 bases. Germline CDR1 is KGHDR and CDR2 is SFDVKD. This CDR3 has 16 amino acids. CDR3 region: CATSESGTGGPGELFF. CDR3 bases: TGTGCCACCAGTGAGTCCGGGACAGGGGGCCCCGGGGAGCTGTTTTTT.

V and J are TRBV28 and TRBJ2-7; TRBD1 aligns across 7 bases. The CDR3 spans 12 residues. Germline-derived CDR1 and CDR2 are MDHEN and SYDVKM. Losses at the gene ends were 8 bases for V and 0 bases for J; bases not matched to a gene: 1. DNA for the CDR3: TGTGCCAGCGGACAGGCCTCCTACGAGCAGTACTTC. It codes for CASGQASYEQYF.

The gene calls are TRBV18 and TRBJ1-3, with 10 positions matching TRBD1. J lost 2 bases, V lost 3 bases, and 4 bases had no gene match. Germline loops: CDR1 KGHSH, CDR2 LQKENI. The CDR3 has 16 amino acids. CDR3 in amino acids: CASSPRDRGTGNTIYF. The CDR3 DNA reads TGTGCCAGCTCACCGCGGGACAGGGGCACTGGAAACACCATATATTTT. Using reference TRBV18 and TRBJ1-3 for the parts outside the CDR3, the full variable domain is NAGVMQNPRHLVRRRGQEARLRCSPMKGHSHVYWYRQLPEEGLKFMVYLQKENIIDESGMPKERFSAEFPKEGPSILRIQQVVRGDSAAYFCASSPRDRGTGNTIYFGEGSWLTVV.

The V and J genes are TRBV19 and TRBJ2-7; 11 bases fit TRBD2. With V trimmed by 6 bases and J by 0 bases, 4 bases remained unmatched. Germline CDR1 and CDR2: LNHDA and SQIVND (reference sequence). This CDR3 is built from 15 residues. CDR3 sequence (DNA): TGTGCCAGTAGGGGGGGACTAGCGGACTCCTACGAGCAGTACTTC. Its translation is CASRGGLADSYEQYF.

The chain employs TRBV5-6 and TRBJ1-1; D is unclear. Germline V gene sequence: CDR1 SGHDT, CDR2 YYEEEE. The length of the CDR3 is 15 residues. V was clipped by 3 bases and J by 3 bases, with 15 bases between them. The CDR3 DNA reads TGTGCCAGCAGCTCCAATACCGTTAGAGACACTGAAGCTTTCTTT. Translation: CASSSNTVRDTEAFF.

CDR3 in amino acids: CASSYETGGYNEQFF. In DNA, the CDR3 is TGTGCCAGCAGTTACGAGACAGGGGGCTACAATGAGCAGTTCTTC. V gene TRBV6-5 combines with J gene TRBJ2-1; TRBD1 matches 9 bases. The junction had 2 bases not matched to a gene; V was cut back by 2 bases and J by 3 bases. This CDR3 is 15 amino acids long. Germline V lookup: CDR1 MNHEY, CDR2 SVGAGI.

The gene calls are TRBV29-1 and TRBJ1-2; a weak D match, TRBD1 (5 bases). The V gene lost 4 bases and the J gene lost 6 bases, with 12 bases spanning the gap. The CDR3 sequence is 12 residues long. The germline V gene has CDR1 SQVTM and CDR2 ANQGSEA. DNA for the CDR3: TGCAGCGTTGGGGAAGGGGAGGATGGCTACACCTTC. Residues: CSVGEGEDGYTF. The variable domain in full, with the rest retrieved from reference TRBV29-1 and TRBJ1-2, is SAVISQKPSRDICQRGTSLTIQCQVDSQVTMMFWYRQQPGQSLTLIATANQGSEATYESGFVIDKFPISRPNLTFSTLTVSNMSPEDSSIYLCSVGEGEDGYTFGSGTRLTVV.

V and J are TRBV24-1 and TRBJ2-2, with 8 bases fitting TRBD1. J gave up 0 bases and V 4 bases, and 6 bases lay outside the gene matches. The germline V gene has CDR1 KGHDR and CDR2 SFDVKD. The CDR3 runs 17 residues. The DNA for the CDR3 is TGTGCCACCAGTGACCCTCCGGGACAGGCGAACACCGGGGAGCTGTTTTTT. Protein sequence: CATSDPPGQANTGELFF.

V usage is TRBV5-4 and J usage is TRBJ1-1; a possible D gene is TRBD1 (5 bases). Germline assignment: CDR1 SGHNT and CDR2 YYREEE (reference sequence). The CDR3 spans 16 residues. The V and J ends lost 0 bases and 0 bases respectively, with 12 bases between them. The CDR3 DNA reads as TGTGCCAGCAGCTTGGGTGGGGCTTCAATGAACACTGAAGCTTTCTTT. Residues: CASSLGGASMNTEAFF.

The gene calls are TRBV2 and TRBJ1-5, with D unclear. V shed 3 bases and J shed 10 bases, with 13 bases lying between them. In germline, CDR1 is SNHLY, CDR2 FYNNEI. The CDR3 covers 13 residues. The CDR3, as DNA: TGTGCCAGCAGTGAGCGGGTATTGGGACCCCAGCATTTT. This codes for CASSERVLGPQHF. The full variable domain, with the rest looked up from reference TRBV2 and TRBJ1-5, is EPEVTQTPSHQVTQMGQEVILRCVPISNHLYFYWYRQILGQKVEFLVSFYNNEISEKSEIFDDQFSVERPDGSNFTLKIRSTKLEDSAMYFCASSERVLGPQHFGDGTRLSIL.

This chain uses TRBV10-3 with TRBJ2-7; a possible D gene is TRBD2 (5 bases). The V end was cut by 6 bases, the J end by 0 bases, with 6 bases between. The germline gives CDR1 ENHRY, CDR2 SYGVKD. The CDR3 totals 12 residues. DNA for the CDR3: TGTGCCATCAGGAGGGACTCCTACGAGCAGTACTTC. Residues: CAIRRDSYEQYF.

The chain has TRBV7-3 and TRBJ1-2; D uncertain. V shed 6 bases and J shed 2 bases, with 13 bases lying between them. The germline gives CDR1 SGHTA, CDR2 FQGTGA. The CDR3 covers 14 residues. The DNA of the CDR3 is TGTGCCAGCAGACCTGATACAGAGAACTATGGCTACACCTTC. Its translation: CASRPDTENYGYTF.

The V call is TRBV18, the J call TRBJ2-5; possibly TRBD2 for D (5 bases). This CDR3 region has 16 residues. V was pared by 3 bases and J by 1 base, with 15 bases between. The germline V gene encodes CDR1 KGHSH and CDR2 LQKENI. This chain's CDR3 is CASSPSQLGIQETQYF. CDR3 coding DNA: TGTGCCAGCTCACCTAGTCAACTAGGGATCCAAGAGACCCAGTACTTC.